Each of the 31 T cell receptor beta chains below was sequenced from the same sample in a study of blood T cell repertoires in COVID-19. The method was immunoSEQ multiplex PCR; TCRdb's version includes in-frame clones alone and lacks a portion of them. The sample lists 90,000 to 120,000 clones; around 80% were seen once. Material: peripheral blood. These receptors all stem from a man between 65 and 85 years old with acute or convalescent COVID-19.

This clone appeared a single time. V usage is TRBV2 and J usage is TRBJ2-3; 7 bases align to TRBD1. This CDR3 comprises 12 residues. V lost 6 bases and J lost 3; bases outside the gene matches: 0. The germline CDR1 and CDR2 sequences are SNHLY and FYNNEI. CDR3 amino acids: CASRTGTDTQYF. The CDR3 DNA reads TGTGCCAGCAGGACAGGGACAGATACGCAGTATTTT.

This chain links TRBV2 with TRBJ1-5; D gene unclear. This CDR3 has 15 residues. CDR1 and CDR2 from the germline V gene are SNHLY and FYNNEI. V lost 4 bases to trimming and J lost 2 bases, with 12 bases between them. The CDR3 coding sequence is TGTGCCAGCAGTGGTTGGCTCAGCGGCAATCAGCCCCAGCATTTT. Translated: CASSGWLSGNQPQHF.

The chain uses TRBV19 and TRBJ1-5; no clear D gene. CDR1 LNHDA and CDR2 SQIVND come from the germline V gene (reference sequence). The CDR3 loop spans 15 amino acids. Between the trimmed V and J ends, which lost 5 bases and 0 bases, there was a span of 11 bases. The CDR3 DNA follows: TGTGCCAGTAGTGTCCCGAGCTATAGCAATCAGCCCCAGCATTTT. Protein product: CASSVPSYSNQPQHF.

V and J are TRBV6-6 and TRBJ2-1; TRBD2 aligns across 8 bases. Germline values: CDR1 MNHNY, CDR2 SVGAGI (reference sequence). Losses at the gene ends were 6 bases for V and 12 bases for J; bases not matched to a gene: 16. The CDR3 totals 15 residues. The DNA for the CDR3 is TGTGCCAGCAGCAACGGGGGGGGCCTAAGTTTCGGGCAGTTCTTC. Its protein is CASSNGGGLSFGQFF.

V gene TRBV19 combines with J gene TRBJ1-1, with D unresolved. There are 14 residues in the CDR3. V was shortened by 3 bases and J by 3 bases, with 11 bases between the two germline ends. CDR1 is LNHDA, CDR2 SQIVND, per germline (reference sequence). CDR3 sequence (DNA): TGTGCCAGTAGTATTTCGGGAGTTGACACTGAAGCTTTCTTT. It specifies CASSISGVDTEAFF.

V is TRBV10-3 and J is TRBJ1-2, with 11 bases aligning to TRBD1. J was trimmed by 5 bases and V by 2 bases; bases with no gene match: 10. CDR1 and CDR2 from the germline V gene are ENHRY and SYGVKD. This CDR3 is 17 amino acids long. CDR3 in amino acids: CAISEGGTGGQLYGYTF. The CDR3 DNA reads TGTGCCATCAGTGAGGGCGGGACAGGGGGGCAACTTTATGGCTACACCTTC.

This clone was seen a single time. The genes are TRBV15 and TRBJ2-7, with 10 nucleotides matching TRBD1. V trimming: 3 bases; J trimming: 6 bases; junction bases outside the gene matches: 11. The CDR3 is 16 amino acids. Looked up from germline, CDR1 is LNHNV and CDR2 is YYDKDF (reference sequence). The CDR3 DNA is TGTGCCACCAGCAGTATCGGACAGGGGGTAATGAGCGAGCAGTACTTC. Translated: CATSSIGQGVMSEQYF.

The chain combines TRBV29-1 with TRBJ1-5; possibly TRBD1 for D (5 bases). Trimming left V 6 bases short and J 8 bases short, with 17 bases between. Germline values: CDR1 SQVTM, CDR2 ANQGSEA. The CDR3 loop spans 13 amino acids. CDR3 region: CSVLGWGREPQHF. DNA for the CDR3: TGCAGCGTCTTGGGGTGGGGGAGGGAGCCCCAGCATTTT.

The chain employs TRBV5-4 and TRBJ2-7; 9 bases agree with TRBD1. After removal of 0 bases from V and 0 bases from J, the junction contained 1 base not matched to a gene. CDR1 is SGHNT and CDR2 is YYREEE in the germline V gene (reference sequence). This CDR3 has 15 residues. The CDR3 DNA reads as TGTGCCAGCAGCTTGGCGGGACAGGGCTCCTACGAGCAGTACTTC. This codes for CASSLAGQGSYEQYF.

The DNA for the CDR3 is TGTGCCAGCAGAAAACAGGGGGCGGAGACCCAGTACTTC. This encodes CASRKQGAETQYF. V and J are TRBV6-5 and TRBJ2-5, with TRBD1 matching over 9 bases. This CDR3 is 13 amino acids long. J was trimmed by 5 bases and V by 6 bases; bases with no gene match: 4. Germline values: CDR1 MNHEY, CDR2 SVGAGI.

The CDR3 reads CASSQDSGGWYEQYF. CDR3 in DNA: TGTGCCAGCAGCCAAGATAGCGGGGGCTGGTACGAGCAGTACTTC. The chain links TRBV3-1 (or the pseudogene TRBV3-2) to TRBJ2-7; 9 bases line up with TRBD2. With 0 bases clipped from V and 4 bases from J, the junction kept 4 bases outside the gene matches. This CDR3 region has 15 residues. The germline V gene has CDR1 LGHDT and CDR2 YNNKEL (reference sequence).

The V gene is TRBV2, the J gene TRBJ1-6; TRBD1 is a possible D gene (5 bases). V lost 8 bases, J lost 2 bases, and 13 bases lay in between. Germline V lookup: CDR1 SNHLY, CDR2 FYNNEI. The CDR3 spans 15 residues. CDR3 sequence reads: CASVRGSTYNSPLHF. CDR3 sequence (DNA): TGTGCCAGCGTTAGGGGCTCCACCTATAATTCACCCCTCCACTTT.

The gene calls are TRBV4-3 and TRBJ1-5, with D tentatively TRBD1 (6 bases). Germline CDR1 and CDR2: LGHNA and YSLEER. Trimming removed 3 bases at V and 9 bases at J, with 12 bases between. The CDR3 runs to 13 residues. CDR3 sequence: CASSQDSTGPQHF. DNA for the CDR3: TGCGCCAGCAGCCAGGACAGCACGGGGCCCCAGCATTTT.

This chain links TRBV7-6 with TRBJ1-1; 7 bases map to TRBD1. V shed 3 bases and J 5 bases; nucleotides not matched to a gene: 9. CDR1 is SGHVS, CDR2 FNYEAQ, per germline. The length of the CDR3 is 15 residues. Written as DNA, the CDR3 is TGTGCCAGCAGCTTTCTCGAGACAGGGATGACTGAAGCTTTCTTT. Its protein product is CASSFLETGMTEAFF.

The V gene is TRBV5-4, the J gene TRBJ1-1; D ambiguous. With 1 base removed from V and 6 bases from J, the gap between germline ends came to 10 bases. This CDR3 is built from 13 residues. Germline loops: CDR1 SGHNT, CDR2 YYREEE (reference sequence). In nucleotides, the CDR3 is TGTGCCAGCAGCTTGTCCGAGAGGGCTGAAGCTTTCTTT. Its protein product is CASSLSERAEAFF.

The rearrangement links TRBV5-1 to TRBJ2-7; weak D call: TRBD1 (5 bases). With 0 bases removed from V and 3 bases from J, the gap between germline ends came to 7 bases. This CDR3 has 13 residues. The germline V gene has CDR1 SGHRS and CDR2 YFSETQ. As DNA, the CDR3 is TGCGCCAGCAGCTTGGCCAGGGACTACGAGCAGTACTTC. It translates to CASSLARDYEQYF. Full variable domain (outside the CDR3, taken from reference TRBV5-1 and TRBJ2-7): KAGVTQTPRYLIKTRGQQVTLSCSPISGHRSVSWYQQTPGQGLQFLFEYFSETQRNKGNFPGRFSGRQFSNSRSEMNVSTLELGDSALYLCASSLARDYEQYFGPGTRLTVT.

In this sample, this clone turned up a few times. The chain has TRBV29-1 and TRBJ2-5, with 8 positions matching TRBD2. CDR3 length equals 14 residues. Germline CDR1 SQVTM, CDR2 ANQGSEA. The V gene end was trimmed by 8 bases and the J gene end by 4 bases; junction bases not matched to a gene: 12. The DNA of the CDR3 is TGCAGCTGTAAACCGGGGGGGAGGAGAGAGACCCAGTACTTC. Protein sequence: CSCKPGGRRETQYF.

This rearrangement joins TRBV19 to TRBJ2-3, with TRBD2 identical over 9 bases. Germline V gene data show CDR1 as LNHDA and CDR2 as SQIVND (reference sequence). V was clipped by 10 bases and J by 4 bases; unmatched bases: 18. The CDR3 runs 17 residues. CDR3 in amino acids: CATRAPRRSSGADTQYF. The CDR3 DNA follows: TGTGCCACCCGTGCCCCTCGACGGTCTAGCGGGGCAGATACGCAGTATTTT.

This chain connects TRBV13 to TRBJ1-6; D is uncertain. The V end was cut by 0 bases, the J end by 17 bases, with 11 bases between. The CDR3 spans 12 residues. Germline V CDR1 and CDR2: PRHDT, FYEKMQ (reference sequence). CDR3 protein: CASSLGSGIVHF. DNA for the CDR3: TGTGCCAGCAGCTTAGGAAGCGGTATCGTCCACTTT.

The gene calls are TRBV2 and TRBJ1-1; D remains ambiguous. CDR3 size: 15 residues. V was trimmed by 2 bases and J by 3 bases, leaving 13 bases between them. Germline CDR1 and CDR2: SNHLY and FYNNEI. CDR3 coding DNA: TGTGCCAGCAGTGAAAGAACGCACCAGGACACTGAAGCTTTCTTT. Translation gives CASSERTHQDTEAFF.

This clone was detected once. CDR3 coding DNA: TGTGCCAGCAGCCGACGGGAGAACACTGAAGCTTTCTTT. Residues: CASSRRENTEAFF. The chain uses TRBV6-5 and TRBJ1-1; D remains ambiguous. This CDR3 has 13 amino acids. In germline, CDR1 is MNHEY, CDR2 SVGAGI. Trimming removed 6 bases from V and 1 base from J, with 9 bases in between.

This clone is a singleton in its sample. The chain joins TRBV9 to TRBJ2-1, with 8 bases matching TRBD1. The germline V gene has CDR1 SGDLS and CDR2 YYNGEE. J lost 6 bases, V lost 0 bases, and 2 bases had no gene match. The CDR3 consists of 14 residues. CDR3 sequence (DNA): TGTGCCAGCAGCGTAGCTACAGGGGGCAATGAGCAGTTCTTC. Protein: CASSVATGGNEQFF. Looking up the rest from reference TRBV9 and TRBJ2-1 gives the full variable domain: DSGVTQTPKHLITATGQRVTLRCSPRSGDLSVYWYQQSLDQGLQFLIQYYNGEERAKGNILERFSAQQFPDLHSELNLSSLELGDSALYFCASSVATGGNEQFFGPGTRLTVL.

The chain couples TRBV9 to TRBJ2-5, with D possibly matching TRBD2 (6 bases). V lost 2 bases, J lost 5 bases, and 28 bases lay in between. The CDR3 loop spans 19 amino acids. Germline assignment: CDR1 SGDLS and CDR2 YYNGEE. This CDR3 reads CASSVAGRGVQLGGETQYF. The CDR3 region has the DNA TGTGCCAGCAGCGTCGCCGGGAGAGGAGTGCAATTAGGCGGGGAGACCCAGTACTTC.

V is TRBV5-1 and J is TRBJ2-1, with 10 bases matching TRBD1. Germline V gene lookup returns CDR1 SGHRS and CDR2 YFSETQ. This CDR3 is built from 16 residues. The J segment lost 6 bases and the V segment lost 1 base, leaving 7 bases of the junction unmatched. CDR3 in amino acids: CASSLRPGTGVNEQFF. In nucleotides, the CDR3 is TGCGCCAGCAGCTTGAGGCCTGGGACAGGGGTCAATGAGCAGTTCTTC.

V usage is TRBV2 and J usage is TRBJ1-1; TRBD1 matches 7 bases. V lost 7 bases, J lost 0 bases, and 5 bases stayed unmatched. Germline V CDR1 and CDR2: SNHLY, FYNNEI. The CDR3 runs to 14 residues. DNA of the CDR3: TGTGCCAGCAAATCCGACAGGGTGAACACTGAAGCTTTCTTT. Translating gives CASKSDRVNTEAFF.

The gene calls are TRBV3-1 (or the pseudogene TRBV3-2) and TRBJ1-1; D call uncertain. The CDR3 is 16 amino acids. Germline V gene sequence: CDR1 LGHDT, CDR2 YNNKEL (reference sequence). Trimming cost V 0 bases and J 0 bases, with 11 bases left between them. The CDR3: CASSQDRERLNTEAFF. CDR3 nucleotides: TGTGCCAGCAGCCAAGACCGGGAGCGGCTGAACACTGAAGCTTTCTTT.

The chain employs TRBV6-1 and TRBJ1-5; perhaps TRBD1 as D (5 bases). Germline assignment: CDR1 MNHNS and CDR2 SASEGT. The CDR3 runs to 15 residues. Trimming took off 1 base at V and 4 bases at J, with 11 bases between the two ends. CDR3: CASSEVWGGNQPQHF. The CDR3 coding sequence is TGTGCCAGCAGTGAAGTGTGGGGGGGGAATCAGCCCCAGCATTTT.

The CDR3 loop is CASSYPRYNSPLHF. CDR3 coding DNA: TGTGCCAGCAGTTACCCGAGGTATAATTCACCCCTCCACTTT. The chain links TRBV6-5 to TRBJ1-6; D gene unclear. This CDR3 contains 14 residues. Trimming took off 2 bases at V and 4 bases at J, with 6 bases between the two ends. In germline, CDR1 is MNHEY, CDR2 SVGAGI.

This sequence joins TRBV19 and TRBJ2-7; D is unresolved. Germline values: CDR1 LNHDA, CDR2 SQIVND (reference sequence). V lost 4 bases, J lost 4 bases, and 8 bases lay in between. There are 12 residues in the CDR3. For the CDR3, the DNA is TGTGCCAGTAGTACGTCCGGTTACGAGCAGTACTTC. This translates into CASSTSGYEQYF.

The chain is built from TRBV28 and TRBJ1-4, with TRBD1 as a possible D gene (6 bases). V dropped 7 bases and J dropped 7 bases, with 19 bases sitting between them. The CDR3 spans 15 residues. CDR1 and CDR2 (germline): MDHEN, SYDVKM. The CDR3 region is CASTDPQGTVEKLFF. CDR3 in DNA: TGTGCCAGCACCGACCCACAGGGTACGGTTGAAAAACTGTTTTTT.

As DNA, the CDR3 is TGTGCCAGCAGCCAAGGGCGCAGGGGATTGAGCTATGGCTACACCTTC. Amino acid sequence: CASSQGRRGLSYGYTF. The V call is TRBV3-1 (or the pseudogene TRBV3-2), the J call TRBJ1-2; D may be TRBD1 (6 bases). V lost 1 base and J lost 4, with 16 bases in between. Germline CDR1 LGHDT, CDR2 YNNKEL (reference sequence). The CDR3 length is 16 residues.